This section outlines one T cell receptor beta chain sequence together with its context. Its target is not known. The sample belongs to a study of T cells after yellow fever vaccination. Overall study: Preparation of the low-cell-number fractions used SMART-Seq v4 Ultra Low Input. Overall study results and limits: Within FACS-sorted repertoires, abundant clonotypes contaminating from the bulk population could be present. Post-booster reappearance was seen for most primary-vaccination clones (about 96% CD4, around 91% CD8).

The V end lost 5 bases, the J end lost 0 bases, and 15 bases lay between the germline ends. The CDR3 is made up of 15 amino acids. The germline gives CDR1 DFQATT, CDR2 SNEGSKA (reference sequence). Researchers made TCR cDNA using 5'RACE template switching, and this step added a universal primer site and UMIs. TCRdb processed the 5' RACE reads anew with MiXCR; each CDR3 protein has one entry. Of a few hundred thousand distinct CDR3 sequences in the sample, about 19% were seen once. The sequence came from a man younger than 45 who received the YFV17D yellow fever vaccine. This chain uses TRBV20-1 with TRBJ2-3; TRBD2 is a possible D gene (5 bases). Sequenced here: PBMCs, sampled 15 days after the yellow fever booster vaccination. Here the CDR3 DNA reads TGCAGTGCTCTTGGACGGGGAACTAGCACAGATACGCAGTATTTT. As protein: CSALGRGTSTDTQYF.